These 8 T cell receptor beta chains were sequenced from one sample in a study of T cells in Graves' hyperthyroidism and ophthalmopathy. RNA transcripts provided the source from which TCR beta CDR3 regions were amplified. The HTBI primer set drove a first-round RT-PCR of the TCR CDR3. TCRdb re-analysed the multiplex PCR reads in MiXCR, keeping a single row per CDR3 protein. Of roughly 700,000 distinct CDR3 sequences in the sample, approximately 36% were seen once. Source material: blood. These receptors came from a woman aged 40-49 years with Graves' hyperthyroidism.

This clonotype appeared many times. The J gene is TRBJ2-2, the V gene TRBV29-1; no reliable D call. V lost 7 bases to trimming and J lost 4 bases, with 16 bases between them. The germline gives CDR1 SQVTM, CDR2 ANQGSEA. The length of the CDR3 is 14 residues. The CDR3 here is CSATLLRSTGELFF. The CDR3 nucleotides read TGCAGCGCTACTCTGCTGAGGAGCACCGGGGAGCTGTTTTTT.

In this sample, this clonotype turned up many times. The chain combines TRBV7-9 with TRBJ1-1; D is unclear. Trimming shortened V by 3 bases and J by 3 bases, and 8 bases separated the two germline ends. The CDR3 runs to 13 residues. Germline-derived CDR1 and CDR2 are SEHNR and FQNEAQ (reference sequence). The CDR3 loop reads CASSFGEDTEAFF. CDR3 in DNA: TGTGCCAGCAGCTTTGGGGAAGACACTGAAGCTTTCTTT.

The V gene is TRBV11-1, the J gene TRBJ2-1; 8 bases fit TRBD2. The better agreement between TRBJ2-7 and the DNA end casts doubt on the J call. In germline, CDR1 is SGHAT, CDR2 FQDESV (reference sequence). The CDR3 is 15 amino acids. The CDR3 bases are TGTGCCAGCATCCCCCTAGCGGGCTCCTACAATGAGCAGTACTTC. Protein product: CASIPLAGSYNEQYF.

This clonotype was found many times. This chain links TRBV7-9 with TRBJ1-1; the match to TRBD1 covers 7 bases. Germline lookup yields CDR1 SEHNR and CDR2 FQNEAQ (reference sequence). Losses at the gene ends were 5 bases for V and 11 bases for J; bases not matched to a gene: 11. CDR3 length equals 13 residues. CDR3 sequence (DNA): TGTGCCAGCAGCCCAATAGACAGGGCTACCGCTTTCTTT. Protein: CASSPIDRATAFF.

The chain couples TRBV7-6 to TRBJ2-7, with 10 bases matching TRBD1. Gene TRBJ2-1 matches the end of the DNA better, so the J call may be wrong. The CDR3 length is 18 residues. From germline, CDR1 is SGHVS and CDR2 FNYEAQ. The CDR3 DNA follows: TGTGCCAGCAGCCGTAATCCAGGGACAGGGGACGCAGACAATGAGCAGTTCTTC. Amino acids: CASSRNPGTGDADNEQFF.

This clonotype was counted at least ten times. This sequence joins TRBV10-1 and TRBJ1-1; D not certain. CDR3 length equals 14 residues. The V end lost 0 bases, the J end lost 4 bases, and 9 bases lay between the germline ends. Germline values: CDR1 WNHNN, CDR2 SYGVQD (reference sequence). DNA for the CDR3: TGCGCCAGCAGTGAGTCGATGGTGAGCACTGAAGCTTTCTTT. This encodes CASSESMVSTEAFF.

This clonotype was seen a few times. The chain carries TRBV9 and TRBJ1-1; 8 nucleotides align to TRBD1. V gave up 3 bases and J gave up 0 bases; unmatched junction bases: 4. Looked up from germline, CDR1 is SGDLS and CDR2 is YYNGEE. CDR3 length: 15 residues. The CDR3 region is CASSERQGLNTEAFF. CDR3 DNA sequence: TGTGCCAGCAGCGAAAGACAGGGGTTGAACACTGAAGCTTTCTTT.

The chain carries TRBV19 and TRBJ2-3; tentatively, D is TRBD1 (5 bases). The germline V and J ends were trimmed by 6 bases and 1 base, with 11 bases remaining between them. The CDR3 spans 14 residues. Germline CDR1 is LNHDA and CDR2 is SQIVND (reference sequence). CDR3 bases: TGTGCCAGTAGGAGACAGCGACGCACAGATACGCAGTATTTT. Translated, it gives CASRRQRRTDTQYF.